The 8 T cell receptor beta chains reported below all come from one sample, sequenced in a study of blood T cells in healthy people across ages. Alongside a J-beta primer mix, a sample-barcoded 5' primer served in a second PCR lasting about 6 to 11 cycles. TCRdb ran MiXCR on the 5' RACE reads and lists one entry per CDR3 protein. The table lists 850,000 to 1,100,000 distinct CDR3 sequences, 35% to 40% of them singletons. The source material was blood. These receptors came from a man between 18 and 29 years old in good health.

This clonotype came up a few times. The J gene is TRBJ1-2, the V gene TRBV7-2, with 8 bases lining up with TRBD1. The CDR3 contains 15 residues. Germline V gene sequence: CDR1 SGHTA, CDR2 FQGNSA. V gave up 1 base and J gave up 4 bases; unmatched junction bases: 5. CDR3 region: CASSLVAGGAYGYTF. In nucleotides, the CDR3 is TGTGCCAGCAGCTTAGTTGCAGGGGGCGCCTATGGCTACACCTTC. Using reference TRBV7-2 and TRBJ1-2 for the parts outside the CDR3, the full variable domain is GAGVSQSPSNKVTEKGKDVELRCDPISGHTALYWYRQSLGQGLEFLIYFQGNSAPDKSGLPSDRFSAERTGGSVSTLTIQRTQQEDSAVYLCASSLVAGGAYGYTFGSGTRLTVV.

Only a few counts were recorded for this clonotype. The chain joins TRBV2 to TRBJ2-1; either TRBD1 or TRBD2 may fit D (5 bases each). The CDR3 runs to 13 residues. Trimming removed 6 bases from V and 2 bases from J, with 8 bases in between. Germline assignment: CDR1 SNHLY and CDR2 FYNNEI. The CDR3 nucleotides read TGTGCCAGCAGAGGGACGGCCTACAATGAGCAGTTCTTC. This encodes CASRGTAYNEQFF.

The chain has TRBV4-3 and TRBJ2-5; possible D gene TRBD2, 6 bases. Germline V lookup: CDR1 LGHNA, CDR2 YSLEER. CDR3 size: 16 residues. Between the trimmed V and J ends, which lost 0 bases and 4 bases, there was a span of 15 bases. CDR3 sequence (DNA): TGCGCCAGCAGCCAAGATAAAGGGCGGGGTCGAGAGACCCAGTACTTC. This codes for CASSQDKGRGRETQYF.

DNA of the CDR3: TGTGCCAGCAGTCAGGACAGGGAGTCCTTCTTAGGTTACACCTTC. It specifies CASSQDRESFLGYTF. The gene calls are TRBV6-5 and TRBJ1-2; 8 nucleotides align to TRBD1. Germline CDR1 is MNHEY and CDR2 is SVGAGI. CDR3 length: 15 amino acids. J lost 11 bases, V lost 5 bases, and 16 bases had no gene match.

This clonotype turned up a few times. This chain connects TRBV25-1 to TRBJ2-1; possibly TRBD2 for D (6 bases). CDR3 length equals 17 residues. Germline V CDR1 and CDR2: MGHDK, SYGVNS. The V end was cut by 2 bases, the J end by 2 bases, with 16 bases between. The CDR3 here is CASSERSGGETYNEQFF. As DNA, the CDR3 is TGTGCCAGCAGTGAAAGGTCAGGAGGGGAAACCTACAATGAGCAGTTCTTC.

This clonotype was seen only a few times. This chain joins TRBV20-1 and TRBJ2-1, with TRBD2 identical over 8 bases. The V segment lost 3 bases and the J segment 0 bases; nucleotides outside the gene matches: 4. Germline CDR1 reads DFQATT; CDR2 reads SNEGSKA (reference sequence). There are 15 residues in the CDR3. The CDR3 is CSARVLAGSYNEQFF. CDR3 DNA sequence: TGCAGTGCTAGGGTCCTAGCGGGCTCCTACAATGAGCAGTTCTTC.

This clonotype was seen once. The chain combines TRBV18 with TRBJ1-5; no clear D gene. From germline, CDR1 is KGHSH and CDR2 LQKENI. V was pared by 4 bases and J by 3 bases, with 16 bases between. This CDR3 contains 16 residues. The CDR3 DNA is TGTGCCAGCTCACTTTCGACGGGGATTACCAATCAGCCCCAGCATTTT. It is translated as CASSLSTGITNQPQHF.

CDR3 loop: CASRHFPDRDYGYTF. The CDR3, as DNA: TGTGCCAGCAGACACTTCCCGGACAGGGACTATGGCTACACCTTC. The rearrangement links TRBV6-5 to TRBJ1-2, with 8 positions matching TRBD1. CDR3 length: 15 amino acids. CDR1 is MNHEY and CDR2 is SVGAGI in the germline V gene. The ends lost 6 bases at V and 3 bases at J; junction bases unmatched: 9.